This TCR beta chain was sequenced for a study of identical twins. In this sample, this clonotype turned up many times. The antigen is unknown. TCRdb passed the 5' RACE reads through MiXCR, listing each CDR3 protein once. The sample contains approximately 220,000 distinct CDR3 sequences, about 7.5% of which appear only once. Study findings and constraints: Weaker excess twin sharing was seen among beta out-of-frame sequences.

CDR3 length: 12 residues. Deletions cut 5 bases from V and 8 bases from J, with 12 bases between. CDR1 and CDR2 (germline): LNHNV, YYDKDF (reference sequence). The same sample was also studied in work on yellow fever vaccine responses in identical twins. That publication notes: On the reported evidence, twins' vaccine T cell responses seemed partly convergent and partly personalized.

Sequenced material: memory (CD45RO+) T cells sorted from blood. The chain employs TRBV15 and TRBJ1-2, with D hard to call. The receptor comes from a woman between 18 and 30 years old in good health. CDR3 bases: TGTGCCACCAGCCCAATTGGACGGGGCTACACCTTC. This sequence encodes CATSPIGRGYTF.